This T cell receptor (beta chain) appears in the sequencing data of a study of identical twins. From the 5' RACE reads, TCRdb called clonotypes with MiXCR, one entry per CDR3 protein. The repertoire holds around 1.7 million distinct CDR3 sequences, with about 30% as singletons. J lost 10 bases, V lost 6 bases, and 6 bases had no gene match. CDR1 and CDR2 from the germline V gene are KGHDR and SFDVKD. The CDR3 is 13 amino acids. The sample comprised cord blood. The V and J genes are TRBV24-1 and TRBJ2-1; 9 bases match TRBD2. The receptor's source is a newborn girl in good health. The CDR3 reads CATSRGSGGEQFF. The DNA of the CDR3 is TGTGCCACCAGTAGGGGTAGCGGGGGAGAGCAGTTCTTC.